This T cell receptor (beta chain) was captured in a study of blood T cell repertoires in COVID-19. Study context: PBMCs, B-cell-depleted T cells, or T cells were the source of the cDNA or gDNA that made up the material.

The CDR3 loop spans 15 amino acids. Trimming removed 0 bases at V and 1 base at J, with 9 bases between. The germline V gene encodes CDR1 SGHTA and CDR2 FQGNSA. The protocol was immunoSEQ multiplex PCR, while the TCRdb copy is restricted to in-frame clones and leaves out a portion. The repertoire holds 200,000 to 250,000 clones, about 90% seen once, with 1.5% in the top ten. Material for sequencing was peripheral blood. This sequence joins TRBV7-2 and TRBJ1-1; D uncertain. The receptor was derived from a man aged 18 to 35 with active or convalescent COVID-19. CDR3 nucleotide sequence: TGTGCCAGCAGCTTAGCGGCAGGCGCGAACACTGAAGCTTTCTTT. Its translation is CASSLAAGANTEAFF.